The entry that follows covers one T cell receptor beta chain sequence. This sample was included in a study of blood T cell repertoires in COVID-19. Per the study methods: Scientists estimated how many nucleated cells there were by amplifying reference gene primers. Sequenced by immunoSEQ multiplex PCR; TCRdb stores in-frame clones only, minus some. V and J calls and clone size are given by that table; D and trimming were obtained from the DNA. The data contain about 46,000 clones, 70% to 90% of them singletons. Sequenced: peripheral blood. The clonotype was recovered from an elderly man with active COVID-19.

CDR3 in amino acids: CASSFGQVNEQFF. CDR3 coding DNA: TGTGCCAGCAGCTTCGGACAGGTCAATGAGCAGTTCTTC. The chain has TRBV5-4 and TRBJ2-1; 7 bases align to TRBD1. The CDR3 has 13 residues. The V and J ends lost 2 bases and 6 bases, in that order; junction bases with no gene match: 2. CDR1 is SGHNT and CDR2 is YYREEE in the germline V gene (reference sequence).